These 19 T cell receptor beta chains were sequenced from one sample in a study of T cell responses to AZD1222 COVID-19 vaccine. Sequencing was performed with immunoSEQ multiplex PCR; in TCRdb, only in-frame clones are kept and a portion is missing. The data hold 120,000 to 150,000 clones, with 88% observed a single time. This material consisted of peripheral blood, taken 28 days after the second dose of the MenACWY control vaccine. These receptors were taken from an adult who received the MenACWY meningococcal vaccine as a control.

J is TRBJ2-1 and V is TRBV11-3, with 12 bases fitting TRBD2. This CDR3 has 14 residues. The germline V gene encodes CDR1 SGHNT and CDR2 YENEEA. J lost 4 bases, V lost 8 bases, and 3 bases had no gene match. This CDR3 is CASSSGGGYNEQFF. As DNA, the CDR3 is TGTGCCAGCTCTAGCGGGGGGGGGTACAATGAGCAGTTCTTC.

The rearrangement links TRBV27 to TRBJ1-6; TRBD1 aligns across 8 bases. In germline, CDR1 is MNHEY, CDR2 SMNVEV (reference sequence). Trimming removed 2 bases from V and 7 bases from J; junction bases left unmatched: 4. The CDR3 sequence is 15 residues long. The CDR3 DNA reads TGTGCCAGCAGTTTAAATGGGGACAGGAATTCACCCCTCCACTTT. As protein: CASSLNGDRNSPLHF.

The table lists this clone with a few counts. This chain joins TRBV2 and TRBJ1-4; possible D gene TRBD1, 5 bases. CDR1 SNHLY and CDR2 FYNNEI come from the germline V gene. V lost 8 bases, J lost 5 bases, and 15 bases lay in between. The CDR3 extends over 14 amino acids. The CDR3 is CASVPGTRNEKLFF. CDR3 nucleotide sequence: TGTGCCAGCGTGCCCGGGACGAGAAATGAAAAACTGTTTTTT.

This chain uses TRBV7-3 with TRBJ2-1; D unresolved. Between the trimmed V and J ends, which lost 2 bases and 3 bases, there was a span of 5 bases. CDR3 size: 13 residues. Germline V gene data show CDR1 as SGHTA and CDR2 as FQGTGA. CDR3 residues: CASSLFLYNEQFF. The CDR3 DNA reads TGTGCCAGCAGCTTATTCCTCTACAATGAGCAGTTCTTC.

This clone was seen a single time. This rearrangement joins TRBV7-2 to TRBJ1-1; perhaps TRBD1 as D (6 bases). The CDR3 runs to 13 residues. V was cut by 6 bases and J by 1 base, with 9 bases left in between. Per the germline V gene, CDR1 is SGHTA and CDR2 is FQGNSA. The CDR3 loop is CASRSQGNTEAFF. The CDR3 nucleotides are TGTGCCAGCAGGTCACAGGGGAACACTGAAGCTTTCTTT. Together with reference TRBV7-2 and TRBJ1-1, the CDR3 gives the full variable domain: GAGVSQSPSNKVTEKGKDVELRCDPISGHTALYWYRQSLGQGLEFLIYFQGNSAPDKSGLPSDRFSAERTGGSVSTLTIQRTQQEDSAVYLCASRSQGNTEAFFGQGTRLTVV.

This clone was seen only a few times. The rearrangement joins TRBV7-9 to TRBJ2-5, with 9 bases aligning to TRBD2. The trim removed 5 bases at V and 5 bases at J, leaving 12 bases unmatched. This CDR3 has 16 residues. Germline CDR1 is SEHNR and CDR2 is FQNEAQ (reference sequence). CDR3 coding DNA: TGTGCCAGCAGCCGCCGAGCTAGCGGGACGGGGGAGACCCAGTACTTC. Its translation: CASSRRASGTGETQYF.

The chain couples TRBV11-3 to TRBJ1-1, with 10 bases matching TRBD1. The CDR3 sequence is 15 residues long. Trimming cost V 4 bases and J 3 bases; bases outside gene matches: 5. Germline CDR1 SGHNT, CDR2 YENEEA. CDR3 in amino acids: CASSSQTGGHTEAFF. The CDR3 nucleotides read TGTGCCAGCAGCTCCCAGACAGGGGGCCACACTGAAGCTTTCTTT. Looking up the rest from reference TRBV11-3 and TRBJ1-1 gives the full variable domain: EAGVVQSPRYKIIEKKQPVAFWCNPISGHNTLYWYLQNLGQGPELLIRYENEEAVDDSQLPKDRFSAERLKGVDSTLKIQPAELGDSAVYLCASSSQTGGHTEAFFGQGTRLTVV.

The chain employs TRBV30 and TRBJ1-2, with D possibly TRBD1 on 6 matching bases. The V and J ends lost 2 bases and 8 bases respectively, with 18 bases between them. Germline CDR1 and CDR2: GTSNPN and SVGIG (reference sequence). The CDR3 has 14 residues. The CDR3: CAWSRQEGGYGYTF. CDR3 in DNA: TGTGCCTGGAGTCGACAGGAGGGGGGGTACGGCTACACCTTC.

The chain joins TRBV7-2 to TRBJ2-4; 7 nucleotides align to TRBD2. The CDR3 is 13 amino acids. V trimming: 1 base; J trimming: 9 bases; junction bases outside the gene matches: 3. Germline CDR1 SGHTA, CDR2 FQGNSA. CDR3 region: CASSLGDYGIQYF. CDR3 nucleotides: TGTGCCAGCAGCTTAGGGGACTACGGCATTCAGTACTTC.

The V gene is TRBV6-2 or TRBV6-3, the J gene TRBJ1-2; 10 bases agree with TRBD1. The trim removed 5 bases at V and 3 bases at J, leaving 6 bases unmatched. This CDR3 is built from 15 residues. The germline V gene encodes CDR1 MNHEY and CDR2 SVGEGT. The CDR3 protein is CASSKDGQGDYGYTF. Written as DNA, the CDR3 is TGTGCCAGCAGTAAAGATGGACAGGGGGACTATGGCTACACCTTC.

Only a few counts were recorded for this clone. The chain carries TRBV3-1 (or the pseudogene TRBV3-2) and TRBJ2-7, with D perhaps matching TRBD2 (6 bases). V was clipped by 4 bases and J by 3 bases, with 19 bases between them. The germline V gene encodes CDR1 LGHDT and CDR2 YNNKEL (reference sequence). The CDR3 loop spans 16 amino acids. CDR3 in DNA: TGTGCCAGCAGCCTCGGAAGGAATAGCGGTGGCTACGAGCAGTACTTC. It is translated as CASSLGRNSGGYEQYF.

This clone was observed a single time. This CDR3 reads CASSLAAGSLAIQYF. The CDR3 region has the DNA TGTGCCAGCAGCTTGGCCGCGGGGAGTCTAGCCATTCAGTACTTC. The chain joins TRBV5-5 to TRBJ2-4; maybe TRBD2 (6 bases). There are 15 residues in the CDR3. Germline V gene lookup returns CDR1 SGHKS and CDR2 YYEKEE (reference sequence). The germline V and J ends were trimmed by 0 bases and 9 bases, with 16 bases remaining between them.

This rearrangement joins TRBV6-4 to TRBJ1-2, with 9 bases lining up with TRBD1. V shed 2 bases, J shed 3 bases, and the junction held 13 bases outside the gene matches. Per germline, CDR1 MRHNA and CDR2 SNTAGT. This CDR3 spans 18 amino acids. In DNA form, the CDR3 reads TGTGCCAGCAGTGACGCTCTAGTGACAGGGGGGTTATACTATGGCTACACCTTC. Residues: CASSDALVTGGLYYGYTF.

The chain recombines TRBV5-1 with TRBJ2-7, with 9 bases identical to TRBD2. Looked up from germline, CDR1 is SGHRS and CDR2 is YFSETQ. Germline trimming cut 2 bases from V and 7 bases from J; bases unmatched to any gene: 10. CDR3 length: 15 residues. The CDR3: CASSFIAGAFREQYF. The CDR3 DNA follows: TGCGCCAGCAGCTTCATAGCGGGGGCCTTTAGGGAGCAGTACTTC. Based on the CDR3 plus reference TRBV5-1 and TRBJ2-7, the full variable domain is KAGVTQTPRYLIKTRGQQVTLSCSPISGHRSVSWYQQTPGQGLQFLFEYFSETQRNKGNFPGRFSGRQFSNSRSEMNVSTLELGDSALYLCASSFIAGAFREQYFGPGTRLTVT.

This sequence joins TRBV28 and TRBJ2-7; 10 positions match TRBD1. V trimming: 9 bases; J trimming: 3 bases; junction bases outside the gene matches: 5. The CDR3 is 13 residues long. Germline CDR1 and CDR2: MDHEN and SYDVKM. The chain's CDR3 is CASTGTGVYEQYF. The CDR3 bases are TGTGCCAGTACCGGGACAGGGGTCTACGAGCAGTACTTC. The full variable domain, rest sourced from reference TRBV28 and TRBJ2-7, is DVKVTQSSRYLVKRTGEKVFLECVQDMDHENMFWYRQDPGLGLRLIYFSYDVKMKEKGDIPEGYSVSREKKERFSLILESASTNQTSMYLCASTGTGVYEQYFGPGTRLTVT.

The chain links TRBV7-2 to TRBJ1-2, with a weak D call TRBD1 (6 bases). This CDR3 is 15 amino acids long. Germline V gene data show CDR1 as SGHTA and CDR2 as FQGNSA. Deletions cut 1 base from V and 4 bases from J, with 13 bases between. The CDR3 sequence: CASSLGGGAVYGYTF. The DNA for the CDR3 is TGTGCCAGCAGCTTAGGAGGGGGGGCTGTCTATGGCTACACCTTC.

The CDR3 reads CAWSGGSGSQPQHF. For the CDR3, the DNA is TGTGCCTGGAGTGGGGGGTCTGGCAGTCAGCCCCAGCATTTT. The chain is built from TRBV30 and TRBJ1-5, with a weak D call TRBD1 (5 bases). The CDR3 covers 14 residues. Trimming pared 1 base from V and 6 bases from J, leaving 13 bases between. Germline assignment: CDR1 GTSNPN and CDR2 SVGIG (reference sequence).

The chain employs TRBV28 and TRBJ1-5; 7 positions match TRBD1. This CDR3 is built from 16 residues. Germline trimming cut 3 bases from V and 2 bases from J; bases unmatched to any gene: 7. Germline loops: CDR1 MDHEN, CDR2 SYDVKM. CDR3 protein: CASSLGRQGGNQPQHF. The DNA of the CDR3 is TGTGCCAGCAGTTTGGGACGACAGGGAGGCAATCAGCCCCAGCATTTT. Looking up the rest from reference TRBV28 and TRBJ1-5 gives the full variable domain: DVKVTQSSRYLVKRTGEKVFLECVQDMDHENMFWYRQDPGLGLRLIYFSYDVKMKEKGDIPEGYSVSREKKERFSLILESASTNQTSMYLCASSLGRQGGNQPQHFGDGTRLSIL.

The chain combines TRBV28 with TRBJ1-1; TRBD1 aligns across 8 bases. V was pared by 6 bases and J by 1 base, with 7 bases of the junction left unmatched. The length of the CDR3 is 15 residues. CDR1 MDHEN and CDR2 SYDVKM come from the germline V gene. Here the CDR3 DNA reads TGTGCCAGCAGGTCTCCAGGGGGCCCGAACACTGAAGCTTTCTTT. The encoded protein is CASRSPGGPNTEAFF.